Shown below are 4 T cell receptor beta chains from a single sample sequenced in a study of cytomegalovirus exposure and HLA in healthy donors (dated by TCRdb to the late 2010s). The library was prepared using the immunoSEQ multiplex PCR assay. A mixture of 60 forward primers for TCR Vbeta segments and 13 reverse primers for TCR Jbeta segments was used in the multiplex PCR. Here the immuneACCESS table is served through TCRdb, limited to in-frame sequences with V and J called. Missing clones are a known gap in these copies; in checked studies unresolved V genes cover under half, and the rest lacks a known reason. Present in this sample are about 100,000 clones, 65% to 80% of which were seen just once. About 10% of the sample goes to the ten largest clones. The sequenced material came from PBMCs. The receptors come from a man in his fifties in good health and CMV-seronegative.

J is TRBJ1-2 and V is TRBV28, with TRBD1 identical over 7 bases. Looked up from germline, CDR1 is MDHEN and CDR2 is SYDVKM. The ends lost 11 bases at V and 3 bases at J; junction bases unmatched: 6. This CDR3 contains 12 residues. The CDR3 loop reads CACHGTDYGYTF. The CDR3 DNA is TGTGCCTGCCACGGGACAGACTATGGCTACACCTTC.

This clone was seen a handful of times. CDR3 protein: CASSDTASPLHF. CDR3 in DNA: TGTGCCAGCAGCGACACAGCTTCACCCCTCCACTTT. The rearrangement links TRBV7-2 to TRBJ1-6; D gene ambiguous. CDR3 length equals 12 residues. V was clipped by 5 bases and J by 9 bases, with 8 bases between them. Germline lookup yields CDR1 SGHTA and CDR2 FQGNSA.

This clone was observed a handful of times. The chain recombines TRBV10-2 with TRBJ1-5; D unclear. The CDR3 is made up of 15 amino acids. CDR1 and CDR2 from the germline V gene are WSHSY and SAAADI. Trimming removed 3 bases at V and 5 bases at J, with 14 bases between. The CDR3 sequence is CASSESSGEDQPQHF. CDR3 in DNA: TGCGCCAGCAGTGAATCTAGCGGGGAAGATCAGCCCCAGCATTTT.

The chain is built from TRBV29-1 and TRBJ1-1, with a possible D match to TRBD1 (5 bases). The CDR3 has 14 amino acids. Between the trimmed V and J ends, which lost 6 bases and 3 bases, there was a span of 17 bases. The germline gives CDR1 SQVTM, CDR2 ANQGSEA. For the CDR3, the DNA is TGCAGCGTAGATAGGTCAGGGCGTGACACTGAAGCTTTCTTT. Protein: CSVDRSGRDTEAFF.